These 24 T cell receptor beta chains originate from one sample sequenced in a study of blood T cell repertoires in COVID-19. Sequencing was performed with immunoSEQ multiplex PCR; in TCRdb, only in-frame clones are kept and a portion is missing. This sample carries 150,000 to 200,000 clones, roughly 80% of them seen once, and the ten largest clones take 6.5% to 8.5%. The source material was peripheral blood. The source of these receptors is a woman aged 40 to 50 with COVID-19, enrolled during active disease.

The V gene is TRBV4-1, the J gene TRBJ1-1; a weak D match, TRBD1 (5 bases). Deletions cut 1 base from V and 8 bases from J, with 14 bases between. This CDR3 comprises 14 residues. Per the germline V gene, CDR1 is MGHRA and CDR2 is YSYEKL. The CDR3 DNA is TGCGCCAGCAGCCAAGGGACACCGAGAGAAGAAGCTTTCTTT. This codes for CASSQGTPREEAFF.

The chain carries TRBV19 and TRBJ2-1, with D perhaps matching TRBD1 (6 bases). Germline CDR1 is LNHDA and CDR2 is SQIVND (reference sequence). The CDR3 extends over 14 amino acids. V was pared by 10 bases and J by 4 bases, with 17 bases between. This chain's CDR3 is CATDAPGAYNEQFF. The DNA for the CDR3 is TGTGCCACAGACGCCCCAGGGGCGTACAATGAGCAGTTCTTC.

This clone was seen a handful of times. V gene TRBV25-1 combines with J gene TRBJ1-6; 7 positions match TRBD1. Germline loops: CDR1 MGHDK, CDR2 SYGVNS. This CDR3 has 14 residues. The J segment lost 7 bases and the V segment lost 6 bases, leaving 6 bases of the junction unmatched. CDR3 in DNA: TGTGCCAGCAGCCTAGGGGGCGACAATTCACCCCTCCACTTT. Protein product: CASSLGGDNSPLHF. Combining the CDR3 with reference TRBV25-1 and TRBJ1-6 gives the whole variable domain EADIYQTPRYLVIGTGKKITLECSQTMGHDKMYWYQQDPGMELHLIHYSYGVNSTEKGDLSSESTVSRIRTEHFPLTLESARPSHTSQYLCASSLGGDNSPLHFGNGTRLTVT.

This clone was seen a handful of times. The chain couples TRBV19 to TRBJ1-5, with 12 bases matching TRBD1. Germline V gene data show CDR1 as LNHDA and CDR2 as SQIVND (reference sequence). With 5 bases clipped from V and 6 bases from J, the junction kept 11 bases outside the gene matches. This CDR3 has 17 amino acids. The CDR3 nucleotides are TGTGCCAGTAGTCCACAAAGGGACAGGGGGCGCGTTCAGCCCCAGCATTTT. Translating gives CASSPQRDRGRVQPQHF.

This clone appeared once. The rearrangement uses TRBV29-1 and TRBJ2-1, with 9 bases that match TRBD2. This CDR3 contains 17 residues. Germline lookup yields CDR1 SQVTM and CDR2 ANQGSEA. CDR3 protein: CRAVGGWGGGGSNEQFF. Written as DNA, the CDR3 is TGCCGCGCCGTGGGGGGTTGGGGCGGGGGGGGAAGCAATGAGCAGTTCTTC.

V is TRBV7-2 and J is TRBJ2-3; D remains unclear. This CDR3 comprises 15 residues. CDR1 and CDR2 (germline): SGHTA, FQGNSA. The ends were cut back, 1 base at V and 1 base at J, with 9 bases in the middle. CDR3 loop: CASSLVNYRTDTQYF. In nucleotides, the CDR3 is TGTGCCAGCAGCTTAGTCAACTATCGCACAGATACGCAGTATTTT.

CDR3 sequence reads: CARSPQADQETQYF. CDR3 DNA: TGTGCCAGAAGCCCCCAGGCAGACCAAGAGACCCAGTACTTC. The rearrangement links TRBV5-3 to TRBJ2-5, with D unresolved. Being an ORF, TRBV5-3 has a function that is uncertain. V lost 4 bases and J lost 0, with 10 bases in between. The CDR3 extends over 14 amino acids.

J is TRBJ2-2 and V is TRBV6-2 or TRBV6-3; tentative D call: TRBD2 (7 bases). The CDR3 is 18 residues long. Germline V gene data show CDR1 as MNHEY and CDR2 as SVGEGT. Trimming cost V 0 bases and J 0 bases, with 14 bases left between them. The CDR3 sequence is CASSYSRGGGANTGELFF. CDR3 DNA sequence: TGTGCCAGCAGTTACTCGAGGGGGGGCGGCGCGAACACCGGGGAGCTGTTTTTT.

The chain carries TRBV28 and TRBJ1-2; D might be TRBD1 (6 bases). V shed 2 bases and J shed 7 bases, with 11 bases lying between them. From germline, CDR1 is MDHEN and CDR2 SYDVKM. The CDR3 has 13 amino acids. CDR3: CASSLDRRSGYTF. CDR3 in DNA: TGTGCCAGCAGTTTAGACAGGCGGAGTGGCTACACCTTC.

The V gene is TRBV4-1, the J gene TRBJ2-2, with 8 nucleotides matching TRBD2. Germline V gene data show CDR1 as MGHRA and CDR2 as YSYEKL. Unmatched junction bases numbered 0, after V lost 0 bases and J lost 6 bases. The CDR3 extends over 14 amino acids. The CDR3 nucleotides are TGCGCCAGCAGCCAAGACGGGAGGGCCGGGGAGCTGTTTTTT. Amino acids: CASSQDGRAGELFF.

The chain joins TRBV7-9 to TRBJ1-1; TRBD1 matches at 7 bases. The CDR3 sequence is 17 residues long. CDR1 is SEHNR, CDR2 FQNEAQ, per germline (reference sequence). Unmatched junction bases numbered 11, after V lost 4 bases and J lost 0 bases. For the CDR3, the DNA is TGTGCCAGCAGCTCCTGGACAGGCCCCTGGATGAACACTGAAGCTTTCTTT. It encodes CASSSWTGPWMNTEAFF.

A single count supports this clone. The J gene is TRBJ2-1, the V gene TRBV4-1; a weak D match, TRBD2 (5 bases). CDR3 length: 13 residues. The V gene lost 4 bases and the J gene lost 8 bases, with 12 bases spanning the gap. The V gene's germline CDR1 is MGHRA and CDR2 YSYEKL. CDR3 nucleotides: TGCGCCAGCAGCCCCGGCGAGGGAGATGAGCAGTTCTTC. Translating it yields CASSPGEGDEQFF.

V and J are TRBV5-1 and TRBJ2-5; no clear D. This CDR3 region has 14 residues. Germline CDR1 SGHRS, CDR2 YFSETQ. The V end lost 7 bases, the J end lost 2 bases, and 15 bases lay between the germline ends. The CDR3 loop is CASWVGPHQETQYF. The CDR3 DNA reads as TGCGCCAGCTGGGTGGGCCCTCATCAAGAGACCCAGTACTTC.

Comment on this clone: The identical CDR3 is also encoded by other nucleotide sequences in the sample. The CDR3 protein is CAWSRDRNQPQHF. DNA for the CDR3: TGTGCCTGGAGCCGGGACAGAAATCAGCCCCAGCATTTT. The J gene is TRBJ1-5, the V gene TRBV30, with TRBD1 identical over 7 bases. J lost 4 bases, V lost 3 bases, and 3 bases had no gene match. This CDR3 spans 13 amino acids. Germline values: CDR1 GTSNPN, CDR2 SVGIG (reference sequence).

The rearrangement joins TRBV2 to TRBJ2-7, with 11 bases fitting TRBD2. V trimming: 5 bases; J trimming: 2 bases; junction bases outside the gene matches: 2. The CDR3 spans 14 residues. In germline, CDR1 is SNHLY, CDR2 FYNNEI. DNA for the CDR3: TGTGCCAGCAGTCTAGCGGGAGGAACCTACGAGCAGTACTTC. It specifies CASSLAGGTYEQYF.

V and J are TRBV27 and TRBJ2-7; possible D gene TRBD2, 6 bases. Germline V gene sequence: CDR1 MNHEY, CDR2 SMNVEV (reference sequence). Trimming removed 5 bases from V and 0 bases from J, with 17 bases in between. This CDR3 has 16 residues. CDR3 sequence: CASSPPHSGSSYEQYF. CDR3 sequence (DNA): TGTGCCAGCAGTCCCCCCCATAGCGGAAGCTCCTACGAGCAGTACTTC.

As DNA, the CDR3 is TGTGCCAGCAGTGAAGTCGGGGTCGAGCAGTTCTTC. It encodes CASSEVGVEQFF. This sequence joins TRBV2 and TRBJ2-1; the D gene is possibly TRBD2 (5 bases). V was pared by 1 base and J by 10 bases, with 8 bases between. Germline lookup yields CDR1 SNHLY and CDR2 FYNNEI. This CDR3 comprises 12 residues.

CDR3 nucleotides: TGTGCCACCAGTGATTCCCGAATAGCGGGGCATTTGGGTGAGCAGTTCTTC. Translating it yields CATSDSRIAGHLGEQFF. V and J are TRBV24-1 and TRBJ2-1; 8 bases map to TRBD2. The trim removed 2 bases at V and 9 bases at J, leaving 14 bases unmatched. CDR3 length: 17 amino acids. The germline gives CDR1 KGHDR, CDR2 SFDVKD.

The chain is built from TRBV2 and TRBJ2-2, with 8 bases that match TRBD2. The V gene end was trimmed by 5 bases and the J gene end by 4 bases; junction bases not matched to a gene: 3. Germline lookup yields CDR1 SNHLY and CDR2 FYNNEI. The CDR3 loop spans 14 amino acids. This CDR3 reads CASSSGSGTGELFF. The CDR3 DNA reads as TGTGCCAGCAGTAGCGGGAGTGGCACCGGGGAGCTGTTTTTT.

The chain combines TRBV6-6 with TRBJ1-3, with D uncertain. V was shortened by 6 bases and J by 9 bases, with 21 bases between the two germline ends. Germline loops: CDR1 MNHNY, CDR2 SVGAGI (reference sequence). This CDR3 has 15 amino acids. The CDR3 region has the DNA TGTGCCAGCAGCCACCCCGGGATCGAAGATGGCACCATATATTTT. This gives the protein CASSHPGIEDGTIYF.

This chain uses TRBV5-6 with TRBJ1-5; tentative D call: TRBD1 (6 bases). The CDR3 is 16 residues long. Deletions cut 4 bases from V and 0 bases from J, with 14 bases between. Germline lookup yields CDR1 SGHDT and CDR2 YYEEEE. The CDR3 region has the DNA TGTGCCAGCAGCCAGAATACAGGGAGTAGCAATCAGCCCCAGCATTTT. Encoded protein: CASSQNTGSSNQPQHF.

This rearrangement joins TRBV10-1 to TRBJ1-5; D is perhaps TRBD1 (5 bases). The V and J ends lost 3 bases and 4 bases respectively, with 7 bases between them. The CDR3 loop spans 13 amino acids. CDR1 and CDR2 from the germline V gene are WNHNN and SYGVQD (reference sequence). The CDR3 is CASSDQGNQPQHF. CDR3 nucleotide sequence: TGCGCCAGCAGTGACCAGGGTAATCAGCCCCAGCATTTT.

In this sample, this clone turned up once. This chain links TRBV6-5 with TRBJ1-5; 8 bases match TRBD1. With V trimmed by 6 bases and J by 8 bases, 12 bases remained unmatched. This CDR3 is 15 amino acids long. Germline CDR1 is MNHEY and CDR2 is SVGAGI. CDR3 DNA: TGTGCCAGCAGCCACAGACAGGGGTGGATGGAGCCCCAGCATTTT. It yields the protein CASSHRQGWMEPQHF.

The chain recombines TRBV10-2 with TRBJ1-5, with a weak D call TRBD1 (6 bases). CDR3 length: 14 residues. Germline V gives CDR1 WSHSY, CDR2 SAAADI. V was shortened by 8 bases and J by 4 bases, with 15 bases between the two germline ends. CDR3 bases: TGCGCCAGCCGACTACAGGGATGGAATCAGCCCCAGCATTTT. This sequence encodes CASRLQGWNQPQHF.